Presented here are 32 T cell receptor beta chains from one specimen sequenced in a study of identical twins. TCRdb independently ran MiXCR on the 5' RACE reads; one entry per CDR3 protein. The repertoire holds some 1,700,000 distinct CDR3 sequences, with about 30% as singletons. Sequencing used cord blood. Receptors originate from a newborn girl in good health.

Notes on this clonotype: This may come from a read error, since a much larger clone is one base off. This rearrangement joins TRBV11-2 to TRBJ1-1, with D possibly being TRBD1 (6 bases). The germline CDR1 and CDR2 sequences are SGHAT and FQNNGV. V was shortened by 2 bases and J by 2 bases, with 9 bases between the two germline ends. The CDR3 has 14 amino acids. The CDR3 here is CASSLPGVNTEAFF. The CDR3 nucleotides read TGTGCCAGCAGCTTACCAGGGGTCAACACTGAAGCTTTCTTT. The variable domain in full, completed from reference TRBV11-2 and TRBJ1-1, reads EAGVAQSPRYKIIEKRQSVAFWCNPISGHATLYWYQQILGQGPKLLIQFQNNGVVDDSQLPKDRFSAERLKGVDSTLKIQPAKLEDSAVYLCASSLPGVNTEAFFGQGTRLTVV.

This clonotype appeared many times. The chain combines TRBV7-2 with TRBJ2-7; 7 bases line up with TRBD1. Per the germline V gene, CDR1 is SGHTA and CDR2 is FQGNSA. After removal of 2 bases from V and 2 bases from J, the junction contained 9 bases not matched to a gene. This CDR3 is built from 16 residues. Written as DNA, the CDR3 is TGTGCCAGCAGCTTATTCGGCTTGGGACAGACCTACGAGCAGTACTTC. Protein sequence: CASSLFGLGQTYEQYF.

This clonotype was detected a few times. This chain links TRBV30 with TRBJ2-1, with 12 bases matching TRBD2. The CDR3 totals 14 residues. V lost 5 bases and J lost 8; bases outside the gene matches: 7. From germline, CDR1 is GTSNPN and CDR2 SVGIG (reference sequence). The CDR3 here is CAWSRLAGADEQFF. DNA of the CDR3: TGTGCCTGGTCTCGACTAGCGGGAGCGGATGAGCAGTTCTTC.

This clonotype turned up a few times. The chain uses TRBV10-3 and TRBJ2-4; D call uncertain. V lost 2 bases, J lost 0 bases, and 8 bases lay in between. This CDR3 is 15 amino acids long. Germline V gene data show CDR1 as ENHRY and CDR2 as SYGVKD. In nucleotides, the CDR3 is TGTGCCATCAGTGAGGGCCAAGGAGCCAAAAACATTCAGTACTTC. Translated: CAISEGQGAKNIQYF.

This clonotype has only a few counts. The chain employs TRBV7-2 and TRBJ2-6, with 12 bases identical to TRBD2. The CDR3 sequence is 20 residues long. The germline V gene encodes CDR1 SGHTA and CDR2 FQGNSA. V lost 3 bases and J lost 0; bases outside the gene matches: 9. The CDR3 DNA is TGTGCCAGCAGCTTCTCTAGCGGGAGGGTACTAAGCTCTGGGGCCAACGTCCTGACTTTC. Translated: CASSFSSGRVLSSGANVLTF.

There are a few counts of this clonotype. A much more abundant neighbour one base away suggests this may be a read error. CDR3 protein: CASSLSGGSPLHF. The CDR3 coding sequence is TGTGCCAGCAGTTTATCCGGGGGTTCACCCCTCCACTTT. J is TRBJ1-6 and V is TRBV27; D possibly corresponds to TRBD1 (5 bases). Germline V gives CDR1 MNHEY, CDR2 SMNVEV (reference sequence). This CDR3 has 13 residues. Trimming removed 0 bases from V and 9 bases from J, with 6 bases in between.

This clonotype was seen a few times. The V and J genes are TRBV27 and TRBJ2-2; D is possibly TRBD1 (6 bases). CDR1 is MNHEY and CDR2 is SMNVEV in the germline V gene (reference sequence). V gave up 5 bases and J gave up 5 bases, with 12 bases separating them. The CDR3 length is 14 residues. CDR3 residues: CASSTRGRTGELFF. In nucleotides, the CDR3 is TGTGCCAGCAGTACCAGGGGAAGGACCGGGGAGCTGTTTTTT.

The rearrangement joins TRBV4-2 to TRBJ2-4; 7 bases map to TRBD2. Germline loops: CDR1 LGHNA, CDR2 YNFKEQ. This CDR3 spans 14 amino acids. V was pared by 0 bases and J by 9 bases, with 5 bases of the junction left unmatched. The CDR3 DNA sequence: TGTGCCAGCAGCCAAGATCGCGGGAGAGGCATTCAGTACTTC. Translation: CASSQDRGRGIQYF.

The chain uses TRBV29-1 and TRBJ2-5, with D maybe TRBD1 (5 bases). CDR1 is SQVTM, CDR2 ANQGSEA, per germline. The V gene lost 5 bases and the J gene lost 1 base, with 11 bases spanning the gap. The CDR3 is made up of 13 amino acids. This CDR3 is CSVSRQSQETQYF. The CDR3 DNA is TGCAGCGTTTCTCGACAGAGCCAAGAGACCCAGTACTTC.

This clonotype was detected a few times. This chain joins TRBV20-1 and TRBJ2-3; D not certain. Trimming removed 3 bases at V and 1 base at J, with 11 bases between. Germline CDR1 is DFQATT and CDR2 is SNEGSKA (reference sequence). The CDR3 sequence is 14 residues long. The CDR3 region is CSARVLLGTDTQYF. CDR3 sequence (DNA): TGCAGTGCTAGGGTTTTGTTAGGCACAGATACGCAGTATTTT.

This clonotype was seen more than once but under ten times. The V gene is TRBV12-3 or TRBV12-4, the J gene TRBJ1-3; D is unresolved. The CDR3 is made up of 14 amino acids. The V gene lost 1 base and the J gene lost 2 bases, with 6 bases spanning the gap. The CDR3: CASSLELAGNTIYF. CDR3 DNA sequence: TGTGCCAGCAGTTTAGAGCTTGCTGGAAACACCATATATTTT.

The chain employs TRBV6-6 and TRBJ2-3; D ambiguous. Trimming stripped 8 bases from V and 6 bases from J, with 6 bases between. This CDR3 is 10 amino acids long. Germline V gene lookup returns CDR1 MNHNY and CDR2 SVGAGI (reference sequence). The DNA of the CDR3 is TGTGCCAGCCTCAAGGATACGCAGTATTTT. This translates into CASLKDTQYF.

In DNA, the CDR3 is TGTGCCAGCAGGGGTTATTTTTGGGAGACCCAGTACTTC. Protein: CASRGYFWETQYF. The rearrangement uses TRBV12-3 or TRBV12-4 and TRBJ2-5; D ambiguous. This CDR3 is built from 13 residues. The V and J ends lost 6 bases and 5 bases respectively, with 13 bases between them.

The chain recombines TRBV29-1 with TRBJ2-3, with D possibly matching TRBD2 (5 bases). From germline, CDR1 is SQVTM and CDR2 ANQGSEA. Trimming took 6 bases from V and 9 from J, leaving 16 bases between them. The CDR3 runs 12 residues. The CDR3 DNA follows: TGCAGCGTCCAGAAAAGCCGGGAAACGCAGTATTTT. It translates to CSVQKSRETQYF.

The chain joins TRBV4-2 to TRBJ2-7, with D perhaps TRBD2 (5 bases). Germline CDR1 LGHNA, CDR2 YNFKEQ. This CDR3 has 13 residues. Trimming left V 4 bases short and J 7 bases short, with 14 bases between. CDR3 bases: TGTGCCAGCAGCCCCCGGGAATACAATGAGCAGTACTTC. Amino acid sequence: CASSPREYNEQYF.

The chain has TRBV6-6 and TRBJ2-1; possible D gene TRBD2, 7 bases. Trimming removed 7 bases at V and 3 bases at J, with 16 bases between. Germline V gene data show CDR1 as MNHNY and CDR2 as SVGAGI (reference sequence). CDR3 length equals 15 residues. In DNA, the CDR3 is TGTGCCAGCAAAGACCGGGGGGCAAACTACAATGAGCAGTTCTTC. Its protein product is CASKDRGANYNEQFF.

A few counts support this clonotype. This rearrangement joins TRBV11-2 to TRBJ2-5, with D perhaps matching TRBD2 (5 bases). V was trimmed by 5 bases and J by 2 bases, leaving 18 bases between them. Germline V gene sequence: CDR1 SGHAT, CDR2 FQNNGV. CDR3 length: 16 residues. Written as DNA, the CDR3 is TGTGCCAGCAGCCCAGTGGGAGCGAGAATACAAGAGACCCAGTACTTC. Encoded protein: CASSPVGARIQETQYF.

This chain joins TRBV14 and TRBJ2-1; a possible D gene is TRBD2 (6 bases). The CDR3 contains 15 residues. The V gene lost 1 base and the J gene lost 6 bases, with 13 bases spanning the gap. Germline assignment: CDR1 SGHDN and CDR2 FVKESK. CDR3 amino acids: CASSQGLVGGNEQFF. The CDR3 coding sequence is TGTGCCAGCAGCCAAGGGTTAGTGGGGGGCAATGAGCAGTTCTTC. Full variable domain (missing parts from reference TRBV14 and TRBJ2-1): EAGVTQFPSHSVIEKGQTVTLRCDPISGHDNLYWYRRVMGKEIKFLLHFVKESKQDESGMPNNRFLAERTGGTYSTLKVQPAELEDSGVYFCASSQGLVGGNEQFFGPGTRLTVL.

The table lists this clonotype with a few counts. The chain joins TRBV20-1 to TRBJ1-1; unclear D gene. CDR1 and CDR2 (germline): DFQATT, SNEGSKA (reference sequence). The CDR3 consists of 13 residues. Deletions cut 0 bases from V and 4 bases from J, with 9 bases between. CDR3 coding DNA: TGCAGTGCTAGAGAGGGGTGGGGCACTGAAGCTTTCTTT. Translated: CSAREGWGTEAFF.

This clonotype has a handful of counts. V usage is TRBV20-1 and J usage is TRBJ1-2; TRBD1 is a possible D gene (6 bases). CDR3 length equals 15 residues. V lost 0 bases and J 4 bases, leaving 15 bases between the germline ends. CDR1 and CDR2 (germline): DFQATT, SNEGSKA (reference sequence). CDR3 nucleotide sequence: TGCAGTGCTAGAGATTCGGGGGGCCTAGTCTATGGCTACACCTTC. Translation: CSARDSGGLVYGYTF.

This clonotype has a handful of counts. V and J are TRBV3-1 and TRBJ2-7, with 7 bases that match TRBD2. This CDR3 region has 16 residues. Unmatched junction bases numbered 10, after V lost 2 bases and J lost 3 bases. Germline assignment: CDR1 LGHDT and CDR2 YNNKEL (reference sequence). The CDR3 sequence: CASSQSVLAAFYEQYF. The CDR3 DNA reads as TGTGCCAGCAGCCAATCGGTCCTAGCGGCCTTCTACGAGCAGTACTTC.

This clonotype was observed a few times. The chain links TRBV28 to TRBJ2-3; 8 bases agree with TRBD1. This CDR3 has 17 amino acids. V dropped 2 bases and J dropped 2; count of bases not matched to a gene: 9. Germline V gene sequence: CDR1 MDHEN, CDR2 SYDVKM. The CDR3 spells CASSLAFRTGITDTQYF. The DNA of the CDR3 is TGTGCCAGCAGTTTAGCCTTCCGGACAGGGATCACAGATACGCAGTATTTT.

The V and J genes are TRBV9 and TRBJ2-3, with TRBD2 matching over 12 bases. This CDR3 has 16 amino acids. Germline V gene data show CDR1 as SGDLS and CDR2 as YYNGEE. V dropped 3 bases and J dropped 4; count of bases not matched to a gene: 6. The CDR3 protein is CASSGRLAGDSDTQYF. In nucleotides, the CDR3 is TGTGCCAGCAGCGGCCGACTAGCGGGGGATTCAGATACGCAGTATTTT. Combining the CDR3 with reference TRBV9 and TRBJ2-3 gives the whole variable domain DSGVTQTPKHLITATGQRVTLRCSPRSGDLSVYWYQQSLDQGLQFLIQYYNGEERAKGNILERFSAQQFPDLHSELNLSSLELGDSALYFCASSGRLAGDSDTQYFGPGTRLTVL.

The chain joins TRBV6-6 to TRBJ2-2; D is unclear. There are 14 residues in the CDR3. V was cut by 6 bases and J by 4 bases, with 12 bases left in between. Germline V CDR1 and CDR2: MNHNY, SVGAGI (reference sequence). The CDR3 region has the DNA TGTGCCAGCAGGCTAGTTGATAGCACCGGGGAGCTGTTTTTT. It specifies CASRLVDSTGELFF.

In its sample, this clonotype was seen a few times. This sequence joins TRBV5-5 and TRBJ2-7; the D gene is possibly TRBD2 (5 bases). Trimming cost V 6 bases and J 3 bases, with 16 bases left between them. Germline loops: CDR1 SGHKS, CDR2 YYEKEE (reference sequence). The CDR3 contains 14 residues. CDR3 nucleotides: TGTGCCAGCACTCTGAGAGGGTCAAGCTACGAGCAGTACTTC. This gives the protein CASTLRGSSYEQYF. Variable domain in full (rest from reference TRBV5-5 and TRBJ2-7): DAGVTQSPTHLIKTRGQQVTLRCSPISGHKSVSWYQQVLGQGPQFIFQYYEKEERGRGNFPDRFSARQFPNYSSELNVNALLLGDSALYLCASTLRGSSYEQYFGPGTRLTVT.

The chain combines TRBV7-6 with TRBJ2-7, with TRBD1 matching 9 bases. This CDR3 comprises 18 residues. Germline V gives CDR1 SGHVS, CDR2 FNYEAQ. After removal of 4 bases from V and 0 bases from J, the junction contained 13 bases not matched to a gene. DNA of the CDR3: TGTGCCAGCAGCTCTTTGAAAAGGGGGACAGGGCACTCCTACGAGCAGTACTTC. Translating gives CASSSLKRGTGHSYEQYF.

The rearrangement links TRBV7-9 to TRBJ2-1; 9 nucleotides match TRBD2. CDR1 and CDR2 from the germline V gene are SEHNR and FQNEAQ (reference sequence). The junction had 11 bases not matched to a gene; V was cut back by 8 bases and J by 0 bases. The CDR3 has 17 residues. The CDR3 coding sequence is TGTGCCAGCGGACTAGCGAGAAAACCTCTCTCCTACAATGAGCAGTTCTTC. It codes for CASGLARKPLSYNEQFF.

This clonotype was found a few times. V is TRBV6-1 and J is TRBJ2-7; 9 bases line up with TRBD1. Germline values: CDR1 MNHNS, CDR2 SASEGT. There are 15 residues in the CDR3. The J segment lost 3 bases and the V segment lost 7 bases, leaving 10 bases of the junction unmatched. Here the CDR3 reads CASIIYPGQGYEQYF. Written as DNA, the CDR3 is TGTGCCAGCATCATATACCCGGGACAGGGCTACGAGCAGTACTTC.

The chain has TRBV18 and TRBJ2-1; tentative D call: TRBD1 (5 bases). With 0 bases removed from V and 6 bases from J, the gap between germline ends came to 12 bases. The germline V gene has CDR1 KGHSH and CDR2 LQKENI. The CDR3 runs to 15 residues. CDR3 residues: CASSPPLAGINEQFF. Written as DNA, the CDR3 is TGTGCCAGCTCACCACCGTTGGCAGGGATCAATGAGCAGTTCTTC.

The chain recombines TRBV3-1 with TRBJ2-1, with a possible D match to TRBD2 (6 bases). The J call may not be correct, given that the DNA end is closer to TRBJ2-7. There are 15 residues in the CDR3. CDR1 and CDR2 from the germline V gene are LGHDT and YNNKEL (reference sequence). Here the CDR3 DNA reads TGTGCCAGCAGCCAAGATGGGAGGAGGAACAATGAGCAGTACTTC. Translation gives CASSQDGRRNNEQYF.

The sample holds a few counts of this clonotype. The chain is built from TRBV6-1 and TRBJ2-3; TRBD1 matches 7 bases. Trimming took 9 bases from V and 1 from J; bases not matched to a gene: 4. The CDR3 sequence is 13 residues long. Germline CDR1 MNHNS, CDR2 SASEGT. This CDR3 is CASLGQGTDTQYF. As DNA, the CDR3 is TGTGCCAGTCTTGGACAGGGCACAGATACGCAGTATTTT.

The V and J genes are TRBV12-3 or TRBV12-4 and TRBJ1-1; no firm D call. The CDR3 has 15 amino acids. V was pared by 5 bases and J by 7 bases, with 20 bases between. The CDR3 nucleotides are TGTGCCAGCAGTCCCGCCGGAATGGTACAGTATGAAGCTTTCTTT. This translates into CASSPAGMVQYEAFF.